What follows are 13 T cell receptor beta chains derived from one specimen sequenced in a study of shared clonotypes between healthy human individuals. Assay: immunoSEQ multiplex PCR; the TCRdb copy retains only in-frame clones and omits some. The sample consists of about half a million clones, about 84% of them appearing once. The material sequenced was PBMCs. The receptor set was obtained from a woman in her 40s in good health. Some clones in this sample may be carry-over from other donors' samples.

In regard to this clone: This probably arose from a read error, given a far larger clone one base away. This same CDR3 is encoded by further DNA sequences in the sample. The J gene is TRBJ1-2, the V gene TRBV28; 9 nucleotides line up with TRBD1. V shed 6 bases and J 4 bases; nucleotides not matched to a gene: 6. The CDR3 sequence is 14 residues long. Per germline, CDR1 MDHEN and CDR2 SYDVKM. The CDR3 DNA follows: TGTGCCAGCAGGCTACAGGGGGCGCCCTATGGCTACACCTTC. Translating it yields CASRLQGAPYGYTF.

V and J are TRBV11-2 and TRBJ2-7, with D perhaps matching TRBD1 or TRBD2 (5 bases each). The V end was cut by 4 bases, the J end by 1 base, with 14 bases between. The CDR3 is 15 residues long. Germline V gene data show CDR1 as SGHAT and CDR2 as FQNNGV. The CDR3 spells CASSSPGGGSYEQYF. In DNA form, the CDR3 reads TGTGCCAGCAGCTCCCCGGGTGGGGGATCCTACGAGCAGTACTTC.

This clone is a singleton in its sample. This could be a read error, since a much larger clone is one nucleotide away. The genes are TRBV28 and TRBJ2-2; perhaps TRBD2 as D (5 bases). There are 12 residues in the CDR3. Per germline, CDR1 MDHEN and CDR2 SYDVKM. The CDR3 is CASTIFAGEMFF. The CDR3 bases are TGTGCCAGCACCATCTTCGCCGGGGAGATGTTTTTT.

The chain combines TRBV9 with TRBJ2-3, with a possible D match to TRBD2 (5 bases). Trimming stripped 3 bases from V and 3 bases from J, with 11 bases between. Germline assignment: CDR1 SGDLS and CDR2 YYNGEE. The CDR3 length is 14 residues. This CDR3 reads CASSDTTITDTQYF. CDR3 nucleotide sequence: TGTGCCAGCAGCGATACGACTATTACAGATACGCAGTATTTT.

This clone appeared once. The likely explanation is a read error, given a far larger clone one base away. Other DNA sequences in the same sample also yield this CDR3. This rearrangement joins TRBV28 to TRBJ2-7; a possible D gene is TRBD2 (6 bases). The germline V gene has CDR1 MDHEN and CDR2 SYDVKM. The CDR3 is 14 residues long. CDR3 DNA sequence: TGTGCCAGCAGTCTGTCTGCGGAGGGAAACGAGCAGTACTTT. Its protein product is CASSLSAEGNEQYF.

The chain couples TRBV19 to TRBJ2-1; tentatively, D is TRBD2 (5 bases). Between the trimmed V and J ends, which lost 6 bases and 7 bases, there was a span of 13 bases. Germline V CDR1 and CDR2: LNHDA, SQIVND (reference sequence). The CDR3 loop spans 13 amino acids. The CDR3 sequence is CASRTNLGNEQFF. As DNA, the CDR3 is TGTGCCAGTAGGACTAATCTGGGTAATGAGCAGTTCTTC. Together with reference TRBV19 and TRBJ2-1, the CDR3 gives the full variable domain: DGGITQSPKYLFRKEGQNVTLSCEQNLNHDAMYWYRQDPGQGLRLIYYSQIVNDFQKGDIAEGYSVSREKKESFPLTVTSAQKNPTAFYLCASRTNLGNEQFFGPGTRLTVL.

To note about this clone: This sequence is one base from a far larger clone and is likely a read error. V and J are TRBV30 and TRBJ1-5, with 7 positions matching TRBD1. Germline V gives CDR1 GTSNPN, CDR2 SVGIG (reference sequence). Trimming removed 3 bases from V and 5 bases from J; junction bases left unmatched: 4. The CDR3 sequence is 13 residues long. CDR3 nucleotide sequence: TGTGCCTGGAGCACCGGACAGGATCAGCCCCAGCATTTT. This sequence encodes CAWSTGQDQPQHF.

The chain joins TRBV6-1 to TRBJ2-5; TRBD2 might be the D (5 bases). CDR3 size: 15 residues. V was pared by 1 base and J by 5 bases, with 14 bases between. Germline V gene sequence: CDR1 MNHNS, CDR2 SASEGT. DNA of the CDR3: TGTGCCAGCAGTGAAGTGAGCGGAAGTGGGGAGACCCAGTACTTC. Protein: CASSEVSGSGETQYF.

A few counts support this clone. The chain's CDR3 is CASSLALNTEAFF. The CDR3 DNA is TGTGCCAGCAGCTTAGCGTTGAACACTGAAGCTTTCTTT. The rearrangement uses TRBV7-6 and TRBJ1-1; no definite D call. Trimming cost V 0 bases and J 0 bases, with 2 bases left between them. The CDR3 loop spans 13 amino acids. Germline V gene lookup returns CDR1 SGHVS and CDR2 FNYEAQ. Supplemented by reference TRBV7-6 and TRBJ1-1, the full variable domain reads GAGVSQSPRYKVTKRGQDVALRCDPISGHVSLYWYRQALGQGPEFLTYFNYEAQQDKSGLPNDRFSAERPEGSISTLTIQRTEQRDSAMYRCASSLALNTEAFFGQGTRLTVV.

The chain couples TRBV30 to TRBJ1-1; TRBD1 is a possible D gene (5 bases). Germline V gene data show CDR1 as GTSNPN and CDR2 as SVGIG (reference sequence). Between the trimmed V and J ends, which lost 2 bases and 9 bases, there was a span of 19 bases. The CDR3 runs 14 residues. CDR3 sequence: CAWSFGRAGWKAFF. CDR3 bases: TGTGCCTGGAGTTTCGGCAGGGCAGGGTGGAAAGCTTTCTTT.

As concerns this clone: With a far larger clone one base away, a read error is the likely cause. This sample includes further DNA sequences coding for the same CDR3. V usage is TRBV25-1 and J usage is TRBJ2-5, with a weak D call TRBD1 (6 bases). The CDR3 is 15 residues long. The germline V gene encodes CDR1 MGHDK and CDR2 SYGVNS. V was pared by 5 bases and J by 4 bases, with 17 bases between. The CDR3 sequence is CASSLEGQGSETQYF. CDR3 DNA sequence: TGTGCCAGCAGTCTCGAGGGGCAGGGGTCAGAGACCCAGTACTTC.

The chain has TRBV10-3 and TRBJ1-4; unclear D gene. The CDR3 runs 17 residues. Deletions cut 1 base from V and 5 bases from J, with 17 bases between. From germline, CDR1 is ENHRY and CDR2 SYGVKD. This CDR3 reads CAISEFALGVQNEKLFF. CDR3 DNA: TGTGCCATCAGTGAGTTCGCTCTGGGTGTACAGAATGAAAAACTGTTTTTT.

This sequence joins TRBV28 and TRBJ1-4; the D is unclear. The V end lost 6 bases, the J end lost 8 bases, and 19 bases lay between the germline ends. Per germline, CDR1 MDHEN and CDR2 SYDVKM. The CDR3 runs 15 residues. This CDR3 is CASRRVEGDMEKLFF. The CDR3 coding sequence is TGTGCCAGCAGGAGGGTAGAGGGAGATATGGAAAAACTGTTTTTT. Full variable domain (outside the CDR3, taken from reference TRBV28 and TRBJ1-4): DVKVTQSSRYLVKRTGEKVFLECVQDMDHENMFWYRQDPGLGLRLIYFSYDVKMKEKGDIPEGYSVSREKKERFSLILESASTNQTSMYLCASRRVEGDMEKLFFGSGTQLSVL.